The 18 T cell receptor beta chains given below trace back to one sample, sequenced in a study of control samples from healthy donors and cancer patients. Some clones are missing from TCRdb's copy, which holds only in-frame ones; the method was immunoSEQ multiplex PCR. The sample lists approximately 230,000 clones, over 75% occurring once. Sequenced material: PBMCs. These TCRs come from a woman aged 55-69 years with lung cancer.

This clone was seen more than once but under ten times. The chain joins TRBV7-8 to TRBJ1-4; D is uncertain. CDR3 size: 15 residues. CDR1 is SGHVS, CDR2 FQNEAQ, per germline. Trimming took off 1 base at V and 7 bases at J, with 13 bases between the two ends. The CDR3 DNA follows: TGTGCCAGCAGCTTAGTGCCGCAATCCGCTGAAAAACTGTTTTTT. This codes for CASSLVPQSAEKLFF.

The chain carries TRBV27 and TRBJ1-1; D uncertain. The CDR3 runs 16 residues. Deletions cut 8 bases from V and 9 bases from J, with 28 bases between. Germline V gene data show CDR1 as MNHEY and CDR2 as SMNVEV (reference sequence). The CDR3, as DNA: TGTGCCAGCGGAAGCCCTTTGGGCGGCTACGGTTTCAAAGCTTTCTTT. It translates to CASGSPLGGYGFKAFF.

This chain links TRBV28 with TRBJ1-1; 7 bases fit TRBD1. Germline V lookup: CDR1 MDHEN, CDR2 SYDVKM. Trimming took 5 bases from V and 3 from J; bases not matched to a gene: 6. The length of the CDR3 is 14 residues. CDR3 DNA: TGTGCCAGCAGTACGAGACAGGGTTACACTGAAGCTTTCTTT. Translation gives CASSTRQGYTEAFF.

The chain combines TRBV10-3 with TRBJ2-3; D is unclear. Trimming removed 3 bases at V and 0 bases at J, with 10 bases between. Germline V lookup: CDR1 ENHRY, CDR2 SYGVKD. The CDR3 has 15 residues. DNA for the CDR3: TGTGCCATCAGTGACGAGGTCAGTAGCACAGATACGCAGTATTTT. The encoded protein is CAISDEVSSTDTQYF.

The chain joins TRBV19 to TRBJ2-2; the match to TRBD2 covers 10 bases. The germline CDR1 and CDR2 sequences are LNHDA and SQIVND (reference sequence). The CDR3 is 15 amino acids. Trimming removed 3 bases from V and 7 bases from J; junction bases left unmatched: 5. The DNA of the CDR3 is TGTGCCAGTAGTATCCTAGCGGGAGTGGACGGGGAGCTGTTTTTT. Its translation: CASSILAGVDGELFF.

In its sample, this clone was seen once. The V call is TRBV5-1, the J call TRBJ1-2, with 7 nucleotides matching TRBD1. The V gene end was trimmed by 7 bases and the J gene end by 4 bases; junction bases not matched to a gene: 7. CDR1 and CDR2 (germline): SGHRS, YFSETQ. The CDR3 contains 13 residues. The CDR3 DNA reads TGCGCCAGCGCCCGGGAGGGGGCCTATGGCTACACCTTC. It encodes CASAREGAYGYTF.

This clone was observed a handful of times. J is TRBJ1-2 and V is TRBV4-1; 8 nucleotides line up with TRBD1. The CDR3 runs to 15 residues. CDR1 MGHRA and CDR2 YSYEKL come from the germline V gene. V was pared by 4 bases and J by 8 bases, with 12 bases of the junction left unmatched. The CDR3 spells CASSPPWTGPGGYTF. The CDR3 DNA reads as TGCGCCAGCAGCCCGCCTTGGACAGGGCCAGGAGGCTACACCTTC.

The V gene is TRBV5-8, the J gene TRBJ2-6; 8 bases agree with TRBD1. The trim removed 3 bases at V and 0 bases at J, leaving 5 bases unmatched. CDR1 is SGHTS and CDR2 is YDEGEE in the germline V gene. There are 17 residues in the CDR3. CDR3 amino acids: CASSYGTGTSGANVLTF. In DNA, the CDR3 is TGTGCCAGCAGCTATGGGACAGGAACCTCTGGGGCCAACGTCCTGACTTTC.

The chain is built from TRBV21-1 and TRBJ1-6. TRBV21-1 corresponds to a pseudogene. CDR3 size: 16 residues. CDR3 in amino acids: CASTLPRGGPDSPLHF. CDR3 DNA: TGTGCCAGCACGCTACCGCGCGGAGGGCCGGATTCACCCCTCCACTTT.

The chain uses TRBV2 and TRBJ1-2; 7 nucleotides align to TRBD1. V shed 4 bases, J shed 7 bases, and the junction held 9 bases outside the gene matches. Germline V gives CDR1 SNHLY, CDR2 FYNNEI. This CDR3 is built from 14 residues. The CDR3 sequence is CASSGGTVNGGYTF. The CDR3, as DNA: TGTGCCAGCAGTGGAGGGACAGTGAATGGTGGCTACACCTTC. The full variable domain, completed using reference TRBV2 and TRBJ1-2, is EPEVTQTPSHQVTQMGQEVILRCVPISNHLYFYWYRQILGQKVEFLVSFYNNEISEKSEIFDDQFSVERPDGSNFTLKIRSTKLEDSAMYFCASSGGTVNGGYTFGSGTRLTVV.

The chain combines TRBV19 with TRBJ1-4; no firm D call. Trimming took 5 bases from V and 10 from J, leaving 20 bases between them. Germline assignment: CDR1 LNHDA and CDR2 SQIVND (reference sequence). The CDR3 runs 15 residues. The CDR3 sequence is CASSPLQAQKGKLFF. The CDR3 coding sequence is TGTGCCAGTAGTCCCCTTCAGGCCCAAAAGGGAAAACTGTTTTTT.

In this sample, this clone turned up once. This chain joins TRBV5-1 and TRBJ1-1, with D perhaps TRBD1 (5 bases). V dropped 4 bases and J dropped 7 bases, with 17 bases sitting between them. The CDR3 has 14 residues. Per the germline V gene, CDR1 is SGHRS and CDR2 is YFSETQ. The CDR3: CASSIGDWGSEAFF. DNA of the CDR3: TGCGCCAGCAGCATTGGGGATTGGGGCAGTGAAGCTTTCTTT.

The V and J genes are TRBV19 and TRBJ2-3; D uncertain. V lost 3 bases and J lost 0, with 10 bases in between. Germline CDR1 and CDR2: LNHDA and SQIVND (reference sequence). This CDR3 comprises 15 residues. This CDR3 reads CASSIGGYSTDTQYF. The CDR3 DNA follows: TGTGCCAGTAGTATCGGCGGATATAGCACAGATACGCAGTATTTT.

J is TRBJ2-3 and V is TRBV24-1; TRBD1 matches 9 bases. CDR1 and CDR2 (germline): KGHDR, SFDVKD. V was pared by 8 bases and J by 2 bases, with 13 bases of the junction left unmatched. The CDR3 consists of 17 residues. The CDR3 reads CATIDTRTGEHTDTQYF. The CDR3 DNA sequence: TGTGCCACCATCGATACCAGGACAGGGGAACACACAGATACGCAGTATTTT.

This chain links TRBV18 with TRBJ1-2; 7 bases agree with TRBD1. Germline lookup yields CDR1 KGHSH and CDR2 LQKENI. This CDR3 is 12 amino acids long. J was trimmed by 6 bases and V by 9 bases; bases with no gene match: 7. Here the CDR3 DNA reads TGTGCCAGTAATAAGGGGGCGGATGGCTACACCTTC. Translating gives CASNKGADGYTF. Variable domain in full (rest from reference TRBV18 and TRBJ1-2): NAGVMQNPRHLVRRRGQEARLRCSPMKGHSHVYWYRQLPEEGLKFMVYLQKENIIDESGMPKERFSAEFPKEGPSILRIQQVVRGDSAAYFCASNKGADGYTFGSGTRLTVV.

The gene calls are TRBV5-1 and TRBJ2-2; unclear D gene. CDR1 is SGHRS, CDR2 YFSETQ, per germline. CDR3 length: 15 residues. Trimming took off 1 base at V and 0 bases at J, with 7 bases between the two ends. CDR3 sequence (DNA): TGCGCCAGCAGCTTGTCGGGCACGAACACCGGGGAGCTGTTTTTT. This codes for CASSLSGTNTGELFF.

The rearrangement links TRBV19 to TRBJ2-1; TRBD2 matches at 7 bases. Germline CDR1 is LNHDA and CDR2 is SQIVND (reference sequence). The CDR3 consists of 14 residues. Trimming at V came to 5 bases and at J to 7 bases, leaving 8 bases not matched to a gene. The CDR3 coding sequence is TGTGCCAGTAGTTGGGGGGGAGATTGGAATGAGCAGTTCTTC. This codes for CASSWGGDWNEQFF.

This chain links TRBV9 with TRBJ1-5; tentative D call: TRBD1 (6 bases). V was pared by 3 bases and J by 6 bases, with 13 bases between. Germline V gene lookup returns CDR1 SGDLS and CDR2 YYNGEE. This CDR3 spans 14 amino acids. The CDR3 DNA reads as TGTGCCAGCAGCGCATCAGGGGAGGGTCAGCCCCAGCATTTT. Its protein is CASSASGEGQPQHF.